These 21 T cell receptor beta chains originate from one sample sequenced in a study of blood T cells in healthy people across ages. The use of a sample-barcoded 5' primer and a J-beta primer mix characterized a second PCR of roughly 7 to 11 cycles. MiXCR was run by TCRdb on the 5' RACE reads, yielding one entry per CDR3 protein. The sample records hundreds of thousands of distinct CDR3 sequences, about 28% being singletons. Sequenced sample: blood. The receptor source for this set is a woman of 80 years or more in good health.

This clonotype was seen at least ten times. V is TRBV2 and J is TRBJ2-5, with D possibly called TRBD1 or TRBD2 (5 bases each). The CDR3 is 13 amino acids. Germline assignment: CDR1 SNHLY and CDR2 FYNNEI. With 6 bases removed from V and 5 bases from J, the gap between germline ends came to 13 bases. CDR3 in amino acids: CASRQERWETQYF. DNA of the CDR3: TGTGCCAGCAGACAGGAGCGGTGGGAGACCCAGTACTTC.

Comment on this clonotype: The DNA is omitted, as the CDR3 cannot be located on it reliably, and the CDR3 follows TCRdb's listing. CDR3 amino acids: CASSSFGTGSNTTYF. The gene calls are TRBV7-9 and TRBJ1-3; TRBD1, the table's D call, was not compared with the DNA. The CDR3 is 15 residues long, ends included. Germline values: CDR1 SEHNR, CDR2 FQNEAQ (reference sequence).

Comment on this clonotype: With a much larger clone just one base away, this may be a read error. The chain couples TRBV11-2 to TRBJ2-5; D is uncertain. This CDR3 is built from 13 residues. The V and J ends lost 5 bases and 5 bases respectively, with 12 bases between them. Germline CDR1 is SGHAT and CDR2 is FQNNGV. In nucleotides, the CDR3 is TGTGCCAGCAGCCCTAGGACGTTGGAGACCCAGTACTTC. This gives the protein CASSPRTLETQYF.

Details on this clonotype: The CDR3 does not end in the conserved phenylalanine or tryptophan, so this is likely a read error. The CDR3: CASSHREGPDAQYS. Written as DNA, the CDR3 is TGTGCCAGCAGTCATCGGGAGGGACCAGATGCGCAGTATTCT. V and J are TRBV12-3 or TRBV12-4 and TRBJ2-3; 8 positions agree with TRBD2. This CDR3 is built from 14 residues.

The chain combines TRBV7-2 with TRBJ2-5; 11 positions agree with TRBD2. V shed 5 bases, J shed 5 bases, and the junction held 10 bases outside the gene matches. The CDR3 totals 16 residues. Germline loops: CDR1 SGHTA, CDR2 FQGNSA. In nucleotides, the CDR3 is TGTGCCAGCAGCGCCCTCCTAGCGGGGGGCAGGGAGACCCAGTACTTC. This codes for CASSALLAGGRETQYF.

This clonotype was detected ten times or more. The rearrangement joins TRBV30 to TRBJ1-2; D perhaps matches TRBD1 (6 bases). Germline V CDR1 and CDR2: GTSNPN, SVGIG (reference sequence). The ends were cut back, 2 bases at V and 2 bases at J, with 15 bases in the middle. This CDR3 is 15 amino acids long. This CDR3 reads CAWSPSRGFNYGYTF. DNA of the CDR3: TGTGCCTGGAGTCCCAGCAGGGGATTCAACTATGGCTACACCTTC.

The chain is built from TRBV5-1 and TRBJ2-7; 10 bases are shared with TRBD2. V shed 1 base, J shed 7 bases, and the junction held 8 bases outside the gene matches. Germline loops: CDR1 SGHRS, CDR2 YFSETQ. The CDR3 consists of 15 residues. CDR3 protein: CASSLSGRAGREQYF. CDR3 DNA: TGCGCCAGCAGCTTGAGCGGGAGGGCCGGTCGAGAGCAGTACTTC. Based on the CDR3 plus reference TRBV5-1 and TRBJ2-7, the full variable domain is KAGVTQTPRYLIKTRGQQVTLSCSPISGHRSVSWYQQTPGQGLQFLFEYFSETQRNKGNFPGRFSGRQFSNSRSEMNVSTLELGDSALYLCASSLSGRAGREQYFGPGTRLTVT.

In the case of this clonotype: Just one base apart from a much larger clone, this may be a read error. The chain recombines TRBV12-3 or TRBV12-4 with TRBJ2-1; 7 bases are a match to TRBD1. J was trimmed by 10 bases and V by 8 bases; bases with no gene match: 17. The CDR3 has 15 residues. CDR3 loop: CASGPVRGRSKEQFF. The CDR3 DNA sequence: TGTGCCAGCGGGCCCGTAAGGGGGCGTAGTAAAGAGCAGTTCTTC.

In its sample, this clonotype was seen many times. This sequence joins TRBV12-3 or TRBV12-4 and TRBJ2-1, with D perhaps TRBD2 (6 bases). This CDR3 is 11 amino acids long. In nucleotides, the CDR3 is TGTGCGACGGGGGCCTACAATGAGCAGTTCTTC. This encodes CATGAYNEQFF.

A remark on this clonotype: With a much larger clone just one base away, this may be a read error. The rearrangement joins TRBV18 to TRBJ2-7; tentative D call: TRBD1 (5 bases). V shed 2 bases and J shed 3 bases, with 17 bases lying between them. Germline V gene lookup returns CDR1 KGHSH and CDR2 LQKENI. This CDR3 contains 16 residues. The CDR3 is CASSPSRAGLNYEQYF. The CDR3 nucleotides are TGTGCCAGCTCACCATCTAGGGCAGGGTTGAACTACGAGCAGTACTTC.

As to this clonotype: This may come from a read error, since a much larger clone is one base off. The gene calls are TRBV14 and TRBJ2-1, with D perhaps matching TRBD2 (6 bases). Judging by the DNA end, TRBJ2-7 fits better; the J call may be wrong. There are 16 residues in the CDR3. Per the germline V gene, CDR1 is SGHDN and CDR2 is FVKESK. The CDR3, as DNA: TGTGCCAGCAGCCAAGTTCCCGGGAGCTCCTACAATGAGCAGTACTTC. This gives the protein CASSQVPGSSYNEQYF.

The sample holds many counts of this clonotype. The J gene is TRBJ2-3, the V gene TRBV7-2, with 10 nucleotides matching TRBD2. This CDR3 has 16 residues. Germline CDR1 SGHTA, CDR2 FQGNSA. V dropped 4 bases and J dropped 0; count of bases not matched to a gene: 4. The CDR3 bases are TGTGCCAGCAGCTCGCTAGCGGGGGCTAGCACAGATACGCAGTATTTT. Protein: CASSSLAGASTDTQYF.

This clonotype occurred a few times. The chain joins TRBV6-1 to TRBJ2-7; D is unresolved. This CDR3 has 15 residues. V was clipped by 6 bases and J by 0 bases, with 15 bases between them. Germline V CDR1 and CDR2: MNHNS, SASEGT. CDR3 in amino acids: CASRVTSTPSYEQYF. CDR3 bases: TGTGCCAGCAGGGTTACCAGTACCCCCTCCTACGAGCAGTACTTC.

The CDR3 here is CASSPGGQNEKLFF. CDR3 in DNA: TGTGCCAGCTCACCAGGGGGCCAAAATGAAAAACTGTTTTTT. The chain has TRBV18 and TRBJ1-4, with a weak D call TRBD1 (6 bases). Germline V CDR1 and CDR2: KGHSH, LQKENI. The CDR3 is made up of 14 amino acids. Trimming pared 2 bases from V and 5 bases from J, leaving 9 bases between.

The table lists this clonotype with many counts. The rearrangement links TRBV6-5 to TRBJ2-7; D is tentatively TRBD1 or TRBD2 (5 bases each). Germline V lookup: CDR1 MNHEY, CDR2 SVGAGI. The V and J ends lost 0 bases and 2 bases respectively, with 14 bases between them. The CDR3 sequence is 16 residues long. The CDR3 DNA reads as TGTGCCAGCAGTTACTCGATAGGGGCGGGTCCCTACGAGCAGTACTTC. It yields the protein CASSYSIGAGPYEQYF.

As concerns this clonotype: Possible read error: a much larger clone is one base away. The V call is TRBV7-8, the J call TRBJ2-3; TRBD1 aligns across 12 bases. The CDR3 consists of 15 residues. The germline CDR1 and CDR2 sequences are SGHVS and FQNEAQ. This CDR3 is CVSNRDRGRTDTQYF. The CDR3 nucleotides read TGTGTCAGCAACCGGGACAGGGGGCGGACAGATACGCAGTATTTT.

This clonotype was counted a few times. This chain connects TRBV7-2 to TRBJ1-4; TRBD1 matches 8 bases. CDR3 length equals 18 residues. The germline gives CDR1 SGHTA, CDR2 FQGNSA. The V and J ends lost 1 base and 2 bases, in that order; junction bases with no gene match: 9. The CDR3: CASSLGPQGVATNEKLFF. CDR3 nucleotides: TGTGCCAGCAGCTTAGGACCACAGGGGGTGGCGACTAATGAAAAACTGTTTTTT.

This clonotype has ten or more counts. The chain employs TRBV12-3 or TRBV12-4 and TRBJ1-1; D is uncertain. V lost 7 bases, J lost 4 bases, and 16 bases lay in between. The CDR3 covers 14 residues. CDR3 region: CASNSYGSGTEAFF. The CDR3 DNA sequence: TGTGCCAGCAACTCGTACGGGTCGGGCACTGAAGCTTTCTTT.

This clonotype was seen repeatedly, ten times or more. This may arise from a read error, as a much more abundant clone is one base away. The CDR3 reads CASSSAGQGVGYEQYF. The CDR3 DNA reads TGTGCCAGCAGTTCAGCCGGACAGGGGGTGGGCTACGAGCAGTACTTC. J is TRBJ2-7 and V is TRBV27; TRBD1 matches at 10 bases. From germline, CDR1 is MNHEY and CDR2 SMNVEV (reference sequence). Unmatched junction bases numbered 9, after V lost 4 bases and J lost 3 bases. The CDR3 extends over 16 amino acids.

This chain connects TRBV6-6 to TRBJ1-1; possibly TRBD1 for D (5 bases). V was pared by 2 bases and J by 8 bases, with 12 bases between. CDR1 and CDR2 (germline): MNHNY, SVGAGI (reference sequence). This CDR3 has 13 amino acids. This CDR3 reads CASSYPEDMEAFF. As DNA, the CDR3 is TGTGCCAGCAGTTACCCGGAGGACATGGAAGCTTTCTTT.

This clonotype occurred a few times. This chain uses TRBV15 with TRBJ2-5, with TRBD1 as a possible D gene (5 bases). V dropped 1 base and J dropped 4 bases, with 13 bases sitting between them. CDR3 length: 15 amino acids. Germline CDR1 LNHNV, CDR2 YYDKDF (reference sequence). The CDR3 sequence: CATSRVPRQRETQYF. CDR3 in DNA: TGTGCCACCAGCAGAGTCCCACGACAGAGAGAGACCCAGTACTTC.